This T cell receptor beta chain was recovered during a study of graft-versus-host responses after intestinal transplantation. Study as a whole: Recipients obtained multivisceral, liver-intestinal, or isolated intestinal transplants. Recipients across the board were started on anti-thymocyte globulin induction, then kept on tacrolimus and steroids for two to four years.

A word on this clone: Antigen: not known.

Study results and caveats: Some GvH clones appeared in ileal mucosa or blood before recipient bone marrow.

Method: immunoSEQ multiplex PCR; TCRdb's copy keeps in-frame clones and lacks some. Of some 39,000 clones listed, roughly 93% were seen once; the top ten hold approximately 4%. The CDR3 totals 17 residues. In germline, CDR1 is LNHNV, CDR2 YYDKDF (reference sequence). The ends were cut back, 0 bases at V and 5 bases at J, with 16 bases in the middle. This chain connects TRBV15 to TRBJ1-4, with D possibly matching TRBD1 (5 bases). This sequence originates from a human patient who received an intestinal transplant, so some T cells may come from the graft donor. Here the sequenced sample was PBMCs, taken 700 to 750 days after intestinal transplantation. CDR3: CATSRDSTGWGNEKLFF. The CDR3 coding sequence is TGTGCCACCAGCAGAGATTCGACGGGTTGGGGGAATGAAAAACTGTTTTTT.